This TCR beta chain appears in the sequencing data of a study of PD-1 blockade in classical Hodgkin lymphoma. Time point defined: cycle 4 day 1 (C4D1), after five to seven weeks of nivolumab. Brentuximab vedotin exposure varied among the patients, all of whom had relapsed after autologous stem cell transplantation. Trimming stripped 3 bases from V and 0 bases from J, with 15 bases between. Per the germline V gene, CDR1 is MNHNS and CDR2 is SASEGT. The CDR3 has 17 amino acids. About this clone itself: The antigen is undetermined.

Libraries were prepared by immunoSEQ multiplex PCR; TCRdb keeps only in-frame clonotypes and omits some of them. The data show tens of thousands of clones, 80% seen once. Study findings and constraints: It was reported that newly diagnosed patients had less baseline TCR diversity than healthy donors.

This clonotype originated in a human donor with classical Hodgkin lymphoma. The chain is built from TRBV6-1 and TRBJ1-3; a possible D gene is TRBD1 (5 bases). The material sequenced was peripheral blood mononuclear cells (PBMCs), taken before the fourth cycle of nivolumab. This CDR3 reads CASSDPLNRPSGNTIYF. CDR3 bases: TGTGCCAGCAGTGATCCCCTGAACAGGCCCTCTGGAAACACCATATATTTT.